This TCR beta chain is from a study of CD4 and CD8 cells across lung adenocarcinoma regions. The CDR3 totals 14 residues. Per germline, CDR1 MRHNA and CDR2 SNTAGT. TCRdb processed the PCR reads anew with MiXCR; each CDR3 protein has one entry. The top ten clones hold around 21% of a sample with under 14,000 distinct CDR3 sequences, roughly 53% of them seen once. As for this clonotype: Sequence at one end of the junction differs from germline and may be a read error.

The patients had localized lung adenocarcinoma, a non-small cell subtype. Source material: CD4+ T cells from the center of a lung tumor. The rearrangement links TRBV6-4 to TRBJ2-5; D is possibly TRBD1 (6 bases). The TCR comes from a male donor with lung adenocarcinoma. The CD4 and CD8 labels of this study may be unreliable. The CDR3 region is CASSGGRVSETQYF. CDR3 sequence (DNA): TGTGCCAGCAGTGGGGGGCGAGTTTCGGAGACGCAGTACTTT.